This T cell receptor beta chain was recovered during a study of T-cell reconstitution after alpha-beta-depleted transplantation in children. This clonotype was observed many times. Its antigen is unidentified. Preparation of the TCRbeta library involved a method that used unique molecular identifiers. Each CDR3 protein gets one entry after TCRdb re-called the PCR reads with MiXCR. The profile covers about 300,000 distinct CDR3 sequences, with 9.5% to 13% appearing a single time and 7.5% taken by the ten largest. In germline, CDR1 is SQVTM, CDR2 ANQGSEA. This CDR3 has 14 residues. V was trimmed by 0 bases and J by 7 bases, leaving 15 bases between them. Study conclusions and caveats: It was surviving recipient T cells and thymic progenitors that gave some patients high TCRbeta diversity at day 60. The study reportedly traced alpha-beta T cells about two months after transplant to several hundred expanded graft clones. Newly made T cells mostly supplied T-cell counts and diversity one year after transplant.

The J gene is TRBJ1-1, the V gene TRBV29-1; a weak D match, TRBD1 (6 bases). Sequenced material: PBMCs, taken before TCRalphabeta/CD19-depleted stem cell transplant. The origin of this receptor is a boy under three years old with acute myeloid leukemia, due to receive a stem cell transplant. DNA for the CDR3: TGCAGCGTTGAAGATTGGGAGGGGGGCGGTGAAGCTTTCTTT. Translating gives CSVEDWEGGGEAFF.